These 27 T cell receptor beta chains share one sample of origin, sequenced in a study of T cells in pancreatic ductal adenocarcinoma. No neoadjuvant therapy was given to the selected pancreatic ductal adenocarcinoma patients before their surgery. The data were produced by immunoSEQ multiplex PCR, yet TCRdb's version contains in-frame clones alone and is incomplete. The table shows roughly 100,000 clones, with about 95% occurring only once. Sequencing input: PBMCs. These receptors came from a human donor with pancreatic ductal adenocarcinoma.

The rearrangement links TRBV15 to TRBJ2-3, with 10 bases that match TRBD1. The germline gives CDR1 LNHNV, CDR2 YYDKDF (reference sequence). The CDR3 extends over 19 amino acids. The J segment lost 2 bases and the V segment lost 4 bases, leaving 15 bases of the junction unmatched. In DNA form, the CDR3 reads TGTGCCACCAGCACCGACGTCCCGGGACAGGGGTTCGACACAGATACGCAGTATTTT. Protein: CATSTDVPGQGFDTDTQYF.

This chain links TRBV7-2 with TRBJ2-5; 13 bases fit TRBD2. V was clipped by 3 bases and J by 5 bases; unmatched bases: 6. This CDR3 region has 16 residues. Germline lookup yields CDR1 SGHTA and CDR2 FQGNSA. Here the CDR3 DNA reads TGTGCCAGCAGCTTCGGACTAGCGGGAGATGCTGAGACCCAGTACTTC. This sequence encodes CASSFGLAGDAETQYF.

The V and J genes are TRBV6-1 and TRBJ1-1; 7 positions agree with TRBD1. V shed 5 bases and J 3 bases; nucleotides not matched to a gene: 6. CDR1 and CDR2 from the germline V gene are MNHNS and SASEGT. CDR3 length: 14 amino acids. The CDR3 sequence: CASSLQGKDTEAFF. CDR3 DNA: TGTGCCAGCAGTTTACAGGGGAAGGACACTGAAGCTTTCTTT.

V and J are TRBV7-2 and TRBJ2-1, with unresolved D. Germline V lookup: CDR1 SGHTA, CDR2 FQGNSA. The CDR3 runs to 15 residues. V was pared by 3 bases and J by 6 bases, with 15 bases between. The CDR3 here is CASSLVGGLLNEQFF. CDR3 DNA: TGTGCCAGCAGCTTGGTGGGTGGGCTCCTCAATGAGCAGTTCTTC.

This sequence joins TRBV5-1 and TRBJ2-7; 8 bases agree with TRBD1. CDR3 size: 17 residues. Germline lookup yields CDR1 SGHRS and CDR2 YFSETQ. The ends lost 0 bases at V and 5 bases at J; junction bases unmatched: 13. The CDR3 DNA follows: TGCGCCAGCAGCTTGGCCTCCCCTGGCAGGGGGCAAGACGAGCAGTACTTC. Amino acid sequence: CASSLASPGRGQDEQYF.

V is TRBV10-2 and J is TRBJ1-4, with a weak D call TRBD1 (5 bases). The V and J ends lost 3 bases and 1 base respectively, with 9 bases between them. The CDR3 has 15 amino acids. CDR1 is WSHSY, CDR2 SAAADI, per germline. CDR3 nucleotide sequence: TGCGCCAGCAGTGAATTGGGGGGAACTAATGAAAAACTGTTTTTT. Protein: CASSELGGTNEKLFF.

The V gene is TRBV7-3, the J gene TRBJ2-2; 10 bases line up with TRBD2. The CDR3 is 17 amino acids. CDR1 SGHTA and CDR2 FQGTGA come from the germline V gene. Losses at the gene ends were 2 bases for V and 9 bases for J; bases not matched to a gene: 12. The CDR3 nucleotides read TGTGCCAGCAGCTTAGCGTCTAGCGGGAGCTTCAGCCGGGAGCTGTTTTTT. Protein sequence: CASSLASSGSFSRELFF.

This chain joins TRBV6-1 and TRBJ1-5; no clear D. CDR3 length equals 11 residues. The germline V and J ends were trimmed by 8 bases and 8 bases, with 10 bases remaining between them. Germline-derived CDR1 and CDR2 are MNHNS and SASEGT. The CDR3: CASRSGEPQHF. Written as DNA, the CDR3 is TGTGCCAGCCGGTCGGGAGAGCCCCAGCATTTT.

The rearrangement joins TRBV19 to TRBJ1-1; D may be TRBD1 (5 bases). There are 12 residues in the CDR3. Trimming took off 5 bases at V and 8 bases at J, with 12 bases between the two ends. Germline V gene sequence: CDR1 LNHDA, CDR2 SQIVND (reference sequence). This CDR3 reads CASSRLQAEAFF. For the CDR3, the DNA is TGTGCCAGTAGTCGCCTACAGGCGGAAGCTTTCTTT.

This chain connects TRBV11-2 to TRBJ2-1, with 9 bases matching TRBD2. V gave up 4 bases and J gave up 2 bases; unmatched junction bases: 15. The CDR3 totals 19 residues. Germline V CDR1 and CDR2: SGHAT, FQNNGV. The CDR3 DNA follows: TGTGCCAGCAGCTCGTATAGGACCCTCTCTAGCGGGACCTACAATGAGCAGTTCTTC. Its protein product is CASSSYRTLSSGTYNEQFF.

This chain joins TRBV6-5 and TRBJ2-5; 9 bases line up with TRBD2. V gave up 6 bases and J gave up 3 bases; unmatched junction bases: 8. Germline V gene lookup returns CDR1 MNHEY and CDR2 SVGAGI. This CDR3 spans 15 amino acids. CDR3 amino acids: CASSLGLAGKETQYF. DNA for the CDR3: TGTGCCAGCAGCCTTGGTCTAGCGGGAAAAGAGACCCAGTACTTC.

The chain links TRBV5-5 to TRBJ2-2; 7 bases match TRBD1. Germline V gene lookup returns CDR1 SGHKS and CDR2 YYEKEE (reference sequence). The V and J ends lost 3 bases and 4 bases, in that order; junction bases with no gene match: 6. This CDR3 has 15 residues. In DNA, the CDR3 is TGTGCCAGCAGCTCGGGGACAGAGGGCACCGGGGAGCTGTTTTTT. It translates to CASSSGTEGTGELFF.

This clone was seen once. CDR3 nucleotides: TGTGCCAGCTCACCACCGACGACTAGCGGGAGCGCGAACACCGGGGAGCTGTTTTTT. Translating it yields CASSPPTTSGSANTGELFF. The chain couples TRBV18 to TRBJ2-2, with 12 bases lining up with TRBD2. In germline, CDR1 is KGHSH, CDR2 LQKENI. The CDR3 has 19 residues. J lost 0 bases, V lost 0 bases, and 5 bases had no gene match.

The CDR3 region is CAGSQGIGGELFF. Written as DNA, the CDR3 is TGTGCAGGTTCACAGGGTATCGGGGGGGAGCTGTTTTTT. The chain is built from TRBV30 and TRBJ2-2; a possible D gene is TRBD1 (6 bases). The V gene's germline CDR1 is GTSNPN and CDR2 SVGIG (reference sequence). CDR3 length: 13 residues. The whole variable domain, remainder taken from reference TRBV30 and TRBJ2-2, is SQTIHQWPATLVQPVGSPLSLECTVEGTSNPNLYWYRQAAGRGLQLLFYSVGIGQISSEVPQNLSASRPQDRQFILSSKKLLLSDSGFYLCAGSQGIGGELFFGEGSRLTVL.

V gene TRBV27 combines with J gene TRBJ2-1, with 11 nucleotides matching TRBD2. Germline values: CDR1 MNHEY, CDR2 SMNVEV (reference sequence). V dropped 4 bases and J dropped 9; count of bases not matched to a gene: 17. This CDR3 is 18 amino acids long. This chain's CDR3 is CASSSLSGTSGAGTEQFF. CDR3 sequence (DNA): TGTGCCAGCAGTTCCCTCTCCGGGACTAGCGGCGCCGGGACTGAGCAGTTCTTC.

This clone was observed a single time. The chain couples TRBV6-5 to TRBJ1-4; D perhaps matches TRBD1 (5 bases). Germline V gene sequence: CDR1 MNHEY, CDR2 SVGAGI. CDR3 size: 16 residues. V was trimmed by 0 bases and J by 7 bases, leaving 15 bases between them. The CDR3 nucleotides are TGTGCCAGCAGTTACTCACCCCAGGGTTTACCTGAAAAACTGTTTTTT. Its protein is CASSYSPQGLPEKLFF.

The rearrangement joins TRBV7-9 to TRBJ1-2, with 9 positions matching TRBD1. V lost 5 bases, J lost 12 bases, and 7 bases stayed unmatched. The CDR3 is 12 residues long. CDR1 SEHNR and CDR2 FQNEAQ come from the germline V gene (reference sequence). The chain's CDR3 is CASSPDRGEDTF. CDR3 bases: TGTGCCAGCAGCCCGGACAGGGGAGAGGACACCTTC.

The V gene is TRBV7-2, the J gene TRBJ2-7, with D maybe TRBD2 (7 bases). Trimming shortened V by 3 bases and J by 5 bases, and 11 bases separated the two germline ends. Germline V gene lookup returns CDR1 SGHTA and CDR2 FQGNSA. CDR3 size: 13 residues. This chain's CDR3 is CASSFGGLDEQYF. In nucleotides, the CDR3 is TGTGCCAGCAGCTTCGGGGGGCTGGACGAGCAGTACTTC.

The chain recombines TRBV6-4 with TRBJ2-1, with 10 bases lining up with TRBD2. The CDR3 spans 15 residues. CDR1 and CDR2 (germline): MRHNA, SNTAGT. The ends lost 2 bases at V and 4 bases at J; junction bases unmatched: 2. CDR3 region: CASSDASGGYNEQFF. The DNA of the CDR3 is TGTGCCAGCAGTGACGCTAGCGGGGGATACAATGAGCAGTTCTTC.

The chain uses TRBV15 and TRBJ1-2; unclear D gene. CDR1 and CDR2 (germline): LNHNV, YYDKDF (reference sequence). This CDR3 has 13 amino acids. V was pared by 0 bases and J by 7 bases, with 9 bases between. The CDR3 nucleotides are TGTGCCACCAGCAGAGATACCCAGGCTGGCTACACCTTC. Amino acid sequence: CATSRDTQAGYTF.

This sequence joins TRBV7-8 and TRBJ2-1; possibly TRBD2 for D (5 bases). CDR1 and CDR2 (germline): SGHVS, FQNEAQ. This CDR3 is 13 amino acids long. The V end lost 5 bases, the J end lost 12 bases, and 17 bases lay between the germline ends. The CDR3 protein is CASSGPGLGWQFF. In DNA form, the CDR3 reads TGTGCCAGCAGCGGACCGGGATTGGGATGGCAGTTCTTC.

CDR3 amino acids: CASSLDRGHQPQHF. CDR3 coding DNA: TGTGCCAGCTCTCTAGACAGGGGGCATCAGCCCCAGCATTTT. The chain couples TRBV18 to TRBJ1-5; TRBD1 agrees at 10 bases. The CDR3 runs 14 residues. Per the germline V gene, CDR1 is KGHSH and CDR2 is LQKENI. V lost 6 bases to trimming and J lost 5 bases; unmatched junction nucleotides: 4.

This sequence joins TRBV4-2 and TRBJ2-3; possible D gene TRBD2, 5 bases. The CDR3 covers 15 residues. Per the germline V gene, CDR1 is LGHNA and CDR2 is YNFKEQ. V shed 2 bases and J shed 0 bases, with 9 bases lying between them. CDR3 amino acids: CASSQTRTSTDTQYF. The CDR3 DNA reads TGTGCCAGCAGCCAAACTAGGACTAGCACAGATACGCAGTATTTT.

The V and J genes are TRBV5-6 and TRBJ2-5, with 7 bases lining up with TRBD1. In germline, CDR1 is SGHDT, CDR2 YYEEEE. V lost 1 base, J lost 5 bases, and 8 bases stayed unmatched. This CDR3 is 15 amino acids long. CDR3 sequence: CASSLRGGAEETQYF. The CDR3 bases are TGTGCCAGCAGCTTGAGAGGGGGCGCAGAGGAGACCCAGTACTTC. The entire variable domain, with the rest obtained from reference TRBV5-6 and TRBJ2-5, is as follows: DAGVTQSPTHLIKTRGQQVTLRCSPKSGHDTVSWYQQALGQGPQFIFQYYEEEERQRGNFPDRFSGHQFPNYSSELNVNALLLGDSALYLCASSLRGGAEETQYFGPGTRLLVL.

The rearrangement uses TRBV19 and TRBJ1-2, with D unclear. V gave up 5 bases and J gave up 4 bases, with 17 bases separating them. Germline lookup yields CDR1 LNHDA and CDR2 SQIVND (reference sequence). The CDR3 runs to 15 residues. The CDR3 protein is CASSAAIQSGYGYTF. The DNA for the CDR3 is TGTGCCAGTAGTGCCGCGATCCAATCCGGCTATGGCTACACCTTC.

The CDR3: CASSLQGWGANVLTF. CDR3 DNA sequence: TGTGCCAGCAGCTTACAGGGGTGGGGGGCCAACGTCCTGACTTTC. The chain couples TRBV5-6 to TRBJ2-6, with 7 bases matching TRBD1. The CDR3 loop spans 15 amino acids. CDR1 SGHDT and CDR2 YYEEEE come from the germline V gene. V trimming: 2 bases; J trimming: 4 bases; junction bases outside the gene matches: 3. Full variable domain (remainder filled in from reference TRBV5-6 and TRBJ2-6): DAGVTQSPTHLIKTRGQQVTLRCSPKSGHDTVSWYQQALGQGPQFIFQYYEEEERQRGNFPDRFSGHQFPNYSSELNVNALLLGDSALYLCASSLQGWGANVLTFGAGSRLTVL.

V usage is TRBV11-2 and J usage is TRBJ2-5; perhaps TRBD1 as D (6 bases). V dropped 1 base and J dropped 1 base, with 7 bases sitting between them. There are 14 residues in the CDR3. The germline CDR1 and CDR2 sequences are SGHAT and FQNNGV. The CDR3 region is CASSLVGAQETQYF. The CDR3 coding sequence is TGTGCCAGCAGCTTAGTGGGGGCCCAAGAGACCCAGTACTTC.